The T cell receptor beta chain described here comes from a study of cytomegalovirus exposure and HLA in healthy donors. PCR primers comprised 60 Vbeta and 13 Jbeta primers. Clones were read by immunoSEQ multiplex PCR, and TCRdb kept only the in-frame ones, dropping some. Of around 100,000 clones listed, around 79% are singletons. This clone occurred a few times. The sequence came from a male donor in good health and CMV-seropositive. The sequencing sample was made of PBMCs.

This CDR3 reads CASSEASGGSYEQYF. CDR3 DNA: TGTGCCAGCAGTGAAGCTAGCGGGGGCTCCTACGAGCAGTACTTC. The chain recombines TRBV6-1 with TRBJ2-7, with TRBD2 matching over 9 bases. The germline CDR1 and CDR2 sequences are MNHNS and SASEGT. With 0 bases clipped from V and 0 bases from J, the junction kept 0 bases outside the gene matches. The CDR3 is 15 residues long.